This TCR beta chain originates from a study of blood T cell repertoires in COVID-19. Germline loops: CDR1 SGHDT, CDR2 YYEEEE. The CDR3 sequence is 14 residues long. Trimming took off 1 base at V and 0 bases at J, with 5 bases between the two ends. TCRdb's table, derived via immunoSEQ multiplex PCR, lists solely in-frame clones and lacks some. The data hold some 100,000 clones, with about 80% observed a single time. V and J are TRBV5-6 and TRBJ2-1; D unclear. Sequences were obtained from peripheral blood. The clonotype comes from a man between 65 and 85 years old with active or convalescent COVID-19. The CDR3 nucleotides read TGTGCCAGCAGCTTGATTAGCTCCTACAATGAGCAGTTCTTC. This gives the protein CASSLISSYNEQFF.